This T cell receptor beta chain was recovered during a study of CD8+CD57+ T cells in acquired aplastic anemia. The sample holds many counts of this clonotype. TCR beta VDJ and CDR3 were profiled, and genomic DNA was the template. A single record per CDR3 protein comes from TCRdb applying MiXCR to the reads. The sample comprises about 190,000 distinct CDR3 sequences, roughly 56% of which are singletons, and approximately 15% rests with the top ten. CDR3 length: 12 residues. The germline V and J ends were trimmed by 6 bases and 6 bases, with 12 bases remaining between them. Germline CDR1 and CDR2: MGHDK and SYGVNS.

The TCR was taken from a human donor in good health, serving as a control. The chain employs TRBV25-1 and TRBJ2-7, with D possibly matching TRBD1 (6 bases). The sample taken for sequencing was sorted CD4+, CD8+, or CD8+CD57+ T cells (not recorded which) from PBMCs. CDR3 protein: CASSFTGSEQYF. The CDR3 DNA reads as TGTGCCAGCAGCTTTACAGGGAGCGAGCAGTACTTC.